The following is a T cell receptor (beta chain) sequence with its context. This entry is derived from a study of T cell repertoires in cytomegalovirus infection. TCRdb ran MiXCR on the reads and lists one entry per CDR3 protein. Here the sample spans roughly 760,000 distinct CDR3 sequences, 35% to 45% being singletons. This receptor was taken from a human donor in good health (CMV status not recorded). Some clones in this sample may be carry-over from other donors' samples. Sequenced sample: PBMCs.

DNA of the CDR3: TGTGCCAGCAGTTTGTTACTCTCGGGCACAGATACGCAGTATTTT. Translated, it gives CASSLLLSGTDTQYF. V usage is TRBV12-3 or TRBV12-4 and J usage is TRBJ2-3; D not resolved. Trimming left V 3 bases short and J 1 base short, with 11 bases between. The CDR3 contains 15 residues.